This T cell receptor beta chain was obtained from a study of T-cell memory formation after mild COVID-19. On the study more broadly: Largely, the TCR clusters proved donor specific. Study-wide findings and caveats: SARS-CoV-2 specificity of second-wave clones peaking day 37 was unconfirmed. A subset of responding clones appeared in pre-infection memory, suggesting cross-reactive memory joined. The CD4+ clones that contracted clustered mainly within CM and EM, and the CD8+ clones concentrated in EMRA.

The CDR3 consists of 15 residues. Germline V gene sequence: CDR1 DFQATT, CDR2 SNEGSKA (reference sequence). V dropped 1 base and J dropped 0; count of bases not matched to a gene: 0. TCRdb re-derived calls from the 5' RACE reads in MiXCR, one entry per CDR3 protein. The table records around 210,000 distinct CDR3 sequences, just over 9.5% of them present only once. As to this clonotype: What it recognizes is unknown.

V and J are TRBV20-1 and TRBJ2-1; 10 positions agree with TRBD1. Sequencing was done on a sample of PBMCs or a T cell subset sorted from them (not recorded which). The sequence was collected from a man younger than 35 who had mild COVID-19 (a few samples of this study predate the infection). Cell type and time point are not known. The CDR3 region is CSARGTGGSYNEQFF. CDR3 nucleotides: TGCAGTGCTAGAGGGACAGGGGGCTCCTACAATGAGCAGTTCTTC.